This T cell receptor beta chain is drawn from a study of OX40 agonist ivuxolimab in advanced cancers. Study overall: Prior anti-PD-1, anti-PD-L1 or anti-CTLA-4 therapy was allowed; more than 30% had some. Whole-study findings and limits: At 0.1 to 3.0 mg/kg, CD4+ and CD8+ blood T cells expanded clonally by week 6.

Excluded were patients having autoimmune disease history or systemic immunosuppression. The timepoints at which blood was sampled were baseline, cycle 4 day 1, and cycle 7 day 1. On this clone itself: Its antigen is not identified.

This CDR3 region has 13 residues. Germline assignment: CDR1 SGHNT and CDR2 YYREEE (reference sequence). The V segment lost 5 bases and the J segment 3 bases; nucleotides outside the gene matches: 5. Some clones are missing from TCRdb's copy, which holds only in-frame ones; the method was immunoSEQ multiplex PCR. The data show about 52,000 clones, with approximately 92% seen just once and approximately 23% held by the top ten. Source: CD4+ or CD8+ T cells sorted from blood, taken in a trial of the OX40 agonist ivuxolimab. The gene calls are TRBV5-4 and TRBJ2-7; 7 bases fit TRBD2. The TCR was taken from an adult with an advanced solid tumor such as melanoma, head and neck, liver or kidney cancer. CDR3 in amino acids: CASSYQRDYEQYF. CDR3 in DNA: TGTGCCAGCAGTTATCAGCGGGACTACGAGCAGTACTTC.